This T cell receptor beta chain was profiled in a study of blood T cells in healthy people across ages (dated by TCRdb to about 2015). Context from the whole study: In model experiments, template switching captured roughly one uniquely barcoded TCR beta cDNA molecule for every two T cells. Age-related changes in TCR beta repertoire diversity were measured in the study by deep sequencing normalized with unique cDNA molecular identifiers. The donors were split into four age groups: young (average 16 years), middle-aged (about 40), aged (62) and long-lived (about 74). Using the same blood draw, the study looked at two additional independent replicas of 1 million unique cDNA reads for two donors, one aged 18 to 30 and the other aged 80 or older.

General findings and caveats noted by the study authors: Donor CMV infection status was unknown, potentially confounding age-related changes in expanded clonotypes. Bulk unsorted PBMC profiling prevented conclusive comparison of naive and antigen-experienced compartments. Observed TCR beta diversity correlated strongly with the percentage of naive T cells measured by flow cytometry. As age increased, observed TCR beta diversity per million T cells dropped in a roughly linear way, and a significant reduction was already evident by age 40. Compared with the aged group, the long-lived group had more naive CD4+ T cells, fewer expanded clones and increased TCR diversity, a pattern suggesting age selection. Estimates of total diversity based on one million sequenced T cells were considered lower bounds and underestimates.

The library was made by 5' RACE. This sample was sequenced with an Illumina HiSeq 2500. A second about 7 to 12 cycle PCR used a sample-barcoded 5' primer and a J-beta primer mix. Each TCR beta cDNA molecule received a unique molecular identifier from a template-switch 5' adaptor carrying 12 random nucleotides. Each sample yielded at least 3 million CDR3-containing paired-end reads. First-strand cDNA was synthesized from all RNA with the Mint cDNA synthesis kit, primed by a TRBC-specific oligonucleotide. After uracil-DNA glycosylase treatment, a first 18-cycle PCR used universal primers M1SS and BC2_uni_R on all cDNA. The source study handled its data this way. For normalization, 1 million high-quality reads, each with a distinct molecular identifier, were randomly selected from each sample. Instead of being binned into consensus sequences, reads with shared molecular identifiers were discarded. MiTCR, set to a Q25 quality threshold and the strictest error-elimination algorithm, was used for CDR3 identification, clonotype clustering and error correction. A nonparametric unseen species model with Euler transformation was used to estimate a lower bound on total TCR beta diversity. Through fastp at Q25 and MiXCR, TCRdb rebuilt clones from the public reads, retaining in-frame beta chains. Each CDR3 protein gets just one entry, which takes the most common genes and DNA from the rows behind it. The authors' filters were not applied to this entry. The sample table holds just under 550,000 distinct CDR3 sequences, of which nearly 25% were seen once. Less than 9% of the sample lies in the top ten.

The CDR3 runs 12 amino acids, cysteine and phenylalanine included. Solely the CDR3 DNA is kept, with 36 bases framed from the first base. The germline V gene (reference sequence) sets CDR1 to DFQATT and CDR2 to SNEGSKA. The roughly 42 donors, aged roughly 6 to 95 years, were systemically healthy Caucasian individuals from Russia. Around 10 milliliters of peripheral blood were collected from each donor into EDTA-treated Vacutainer tubes. Ficoll-Paque density-gradient centrifugation was used to isolate PBMCs, with at least 6.5 million per sample. Trizol reagent was used to extract total RNA from PBMCs, with at least 6 micrograms per sample. For every donor, an aliquot of PBMCs went through flow cytometry to measure the percentages of naive CD45RAhigh/CD27high T cells. In this sample, this clonotype turned up a few times. The antigen this receptor binds is unknown. Base qualities are not recorded, but no much larger clone differs from it by a single base.

The same sample was also used in a study of T cells of mothers and their children. Per that second paper: Donors were nine systemically healthy Caucasian individuals: three mothers and their six children. cDNA synthesis used all of the extracted RNA, with approximately 1.4 ug of RNA in each 15 ul reaction. Sample barcodes and 2-4 random nucleotides were added via the M1S primer in the second PCR. Each mother yielded over 9 million TCR beta CDR3 reads and each child 3 million to 3.5 million reads. Thymic selection shapes the output of TCR recombination in a similar way in related and unrelated pairs, and inherited differences have a minor effect. Normalized repertoire overlap in related mother-child pairs was always slightly higher than in unrelated mother-child pairs, but the difference was never significant. No persistent microchimeric T cell clones were found, with a detection sensitivity of 80 to 100 clones per million clonotypes. Deep NGS was used in the study to compare the TCR beta repertoires of mothers and children and to look for features that separate related mother-child pairs from unrelated individuals. Mothers averaged about 37 +/- 4 years of age and children averaged approximately 11 +/- 4 years. Libraries were sequenced on Illumina HiSeq 2000 with 100+100 nt paired-end reads after adapter ligation with NEBNext reagents. Mother and child libraries were prepared a month apart and sequenced in separate runs to prevent cross-contamination. For each donor, somewhere between about 500,000 and 2,300,000 distinct TCR beta clonotypes were identified. Naive TCR beta clonotypes were estimated from low-frequency clonotypes matched to each donor's FACS-determined naive share, without sorting.

The sequencing sample was made of blood. The source is a boy younger than 18 in good health. The V gene is TRBV20-1 and the J gene is TRBJ2-5; no confident D gene assignment can be made. The end of the DNA is better explained by TRBJ2-7, so the J call may be wrong. This receptor carries the CDR3 CSASSPSYEQYF. The DNA sequence follows: TGCAGTGCTAGCTCCCCATCCTACGAGCAGTACTTC.